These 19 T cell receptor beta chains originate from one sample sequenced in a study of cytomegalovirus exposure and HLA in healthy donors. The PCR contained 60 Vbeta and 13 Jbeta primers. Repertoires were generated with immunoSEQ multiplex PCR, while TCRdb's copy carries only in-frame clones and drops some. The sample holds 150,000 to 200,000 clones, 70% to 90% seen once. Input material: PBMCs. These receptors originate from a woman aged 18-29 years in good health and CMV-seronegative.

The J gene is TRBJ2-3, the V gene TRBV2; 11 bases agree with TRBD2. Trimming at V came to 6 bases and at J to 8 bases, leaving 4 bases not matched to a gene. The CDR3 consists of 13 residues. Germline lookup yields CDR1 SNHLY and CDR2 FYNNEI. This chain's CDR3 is CASRTGTSGTQYF. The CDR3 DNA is TGTGCCAGCAGGACCGGGACTAGCGGTACGCAGTATTTT.

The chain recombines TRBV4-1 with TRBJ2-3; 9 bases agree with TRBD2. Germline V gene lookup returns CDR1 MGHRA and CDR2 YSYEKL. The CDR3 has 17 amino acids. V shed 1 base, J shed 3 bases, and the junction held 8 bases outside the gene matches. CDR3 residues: CASSQGPGGGATDTQYF. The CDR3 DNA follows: TGCGCCAGCAGCCAAGGACCCGGCGGGGGGGCGACAGATACGCAGTATTTT.

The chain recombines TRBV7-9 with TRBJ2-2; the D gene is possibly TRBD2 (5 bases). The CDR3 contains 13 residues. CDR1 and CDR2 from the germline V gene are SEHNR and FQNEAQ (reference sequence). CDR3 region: CARGSSNTGELFF. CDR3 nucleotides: TGTGCTCGAGGGAGCTCGAACACCGGGGAGCTGTTTTTT.

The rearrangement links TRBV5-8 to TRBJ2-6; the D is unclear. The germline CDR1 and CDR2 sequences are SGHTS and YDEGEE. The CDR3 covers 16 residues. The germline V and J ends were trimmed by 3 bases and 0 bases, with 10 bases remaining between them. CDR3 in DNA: TGTGCCAGCAGCTCATACAGATACTCTGGGGCCAACGTCCTGACTTTC. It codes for CASSSYRYSGANVLTF. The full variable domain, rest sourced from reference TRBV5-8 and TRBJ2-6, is EAGVTQSPTHLIKTRGQQATLRCSPISGHTSVYWYQQALGLGLQFLLWYDEGEERNRGNFPPRFSGRQFPNYSSELNVNALELEDSALYLCASSSYRYSGANVLTFGAGSRLTVL.

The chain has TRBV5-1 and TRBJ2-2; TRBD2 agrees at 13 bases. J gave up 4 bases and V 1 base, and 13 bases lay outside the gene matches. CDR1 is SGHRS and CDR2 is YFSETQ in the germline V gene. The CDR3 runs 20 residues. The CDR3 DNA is TGCGCCAGCAGCTTGTCGAGGACTAGCGGGGGAATAGGGGGCACCGGGGAGCTGTTTTTT. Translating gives CASSLSRTSGGIGGTGELFF.

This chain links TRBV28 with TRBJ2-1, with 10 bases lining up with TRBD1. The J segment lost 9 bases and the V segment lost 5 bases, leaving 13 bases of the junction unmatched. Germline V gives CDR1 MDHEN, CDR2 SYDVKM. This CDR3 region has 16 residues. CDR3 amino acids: CASSMSWDRGSGEQFF. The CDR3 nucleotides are TGTGCCAGCAGTATGTCCTGGGACAGGGGATCGGGTGAGCAGTTCTTC.

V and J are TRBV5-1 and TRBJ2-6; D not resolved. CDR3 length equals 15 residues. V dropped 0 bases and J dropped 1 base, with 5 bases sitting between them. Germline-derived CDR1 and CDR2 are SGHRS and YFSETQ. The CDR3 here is CASSLAGSGANVLTF. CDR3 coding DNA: TGCGCCAGCAGCTTGGCGGGTTCTGGGGCCAACGTCCTGACTTTC.

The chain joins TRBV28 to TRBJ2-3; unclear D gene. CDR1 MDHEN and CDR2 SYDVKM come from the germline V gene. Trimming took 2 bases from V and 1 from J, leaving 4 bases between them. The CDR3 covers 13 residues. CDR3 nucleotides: TGTGCCAGCAGTTTAGCGGGCACAGATACGCAGTATTTT. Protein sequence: CASSLAGTDTQYF.

CDR3 nucleotide sequence: TGTGCCAGCAGTACTGCCGGACGGGGAAGGGAGACCCAGTACTTC. This codes for CASSTAGRGRETQYF. This chain links TRBV28 with TRBJ2-5; a possible D gene is TRBD2 (5 bases). In germline, CDR1 is MDHEN, CDR2 SYDVKM. The CDR3 totals 15 residues. The germline V and J ends were trimmed by 5 bases and 5 bases, with 18 bases remaining between them.

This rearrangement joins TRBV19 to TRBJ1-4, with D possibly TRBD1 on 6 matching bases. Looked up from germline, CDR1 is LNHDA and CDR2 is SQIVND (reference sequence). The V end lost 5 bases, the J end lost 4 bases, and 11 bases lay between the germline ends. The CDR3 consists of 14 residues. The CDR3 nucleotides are TGTGCCAGTAGTCCCGGACAGTTTAATGAAAAACTGTTTTTT. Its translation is CASSPGQFNEKLFF.

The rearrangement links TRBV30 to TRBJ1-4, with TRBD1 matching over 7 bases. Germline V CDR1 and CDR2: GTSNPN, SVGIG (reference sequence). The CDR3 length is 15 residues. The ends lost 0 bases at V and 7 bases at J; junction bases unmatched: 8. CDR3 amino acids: CAWSVLTGSSEKLFF. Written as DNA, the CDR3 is TGTGCCTGGAGTGTCTTGACAGGGTCCTCTGAAAAACTGTTTTTT.

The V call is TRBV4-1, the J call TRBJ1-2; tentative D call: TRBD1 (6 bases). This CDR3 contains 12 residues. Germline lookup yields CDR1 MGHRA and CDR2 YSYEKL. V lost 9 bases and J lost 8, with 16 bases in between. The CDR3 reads CASDKQGGGYTF. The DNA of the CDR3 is TGCGCCAGTGATAAACAGGGCGGCGGCTACACCTTC.

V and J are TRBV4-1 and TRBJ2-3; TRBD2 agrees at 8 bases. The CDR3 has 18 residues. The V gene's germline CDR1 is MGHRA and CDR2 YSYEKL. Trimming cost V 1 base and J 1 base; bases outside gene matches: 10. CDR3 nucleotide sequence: TGCGCCAGCAGCCAAGTCCCTCGGGTAGCGGGGCGCACAGATACGCAGTATTTT. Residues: CASSQVPRVAGRTDTQYF.

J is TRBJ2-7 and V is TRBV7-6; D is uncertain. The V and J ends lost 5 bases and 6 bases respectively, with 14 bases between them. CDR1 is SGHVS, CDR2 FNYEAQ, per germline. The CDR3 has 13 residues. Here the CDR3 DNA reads TGTGCCAGCAGCCCTCTCGCAGCGAGCGAGCAGTACTTC. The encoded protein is CASSPLAASEQYF.

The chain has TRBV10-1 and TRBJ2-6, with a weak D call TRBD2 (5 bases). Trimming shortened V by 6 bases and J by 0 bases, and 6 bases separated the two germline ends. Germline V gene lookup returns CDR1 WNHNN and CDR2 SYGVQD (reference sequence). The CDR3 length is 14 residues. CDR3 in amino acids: CASSGDSGANVLTF. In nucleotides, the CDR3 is TGCGCCAGCAGCGGGGACTCTGGGGCCAACGTCCTGACTTTC.

The DNA for the CDR3 is TGTGCCAGCAGCCCGTCGACTGGTTATATGGAGACCCAGTACTTC. It yields the protein CASSPSTGYMETQYF. The J gene is TRBJ2-5, the V gene TRBV7-2; D is unresolved. V lost 5 bases, J lost 5 bases, and 18 bases lay in between. The CDR3 consists of 15 residues. CDR1 and CDR2 from the germline V gene are SGHTA and FQGNSA. Based on the CDR3 plus reference TRBV7-2 and TRBJ2-5, the full variable domain is GAGVSQSPSNKVTEKGKDVELRCDPISGHTALYWYRQSLGQGLEFLIYFQGNSAPDKSGLPSDRFSAERTGGSVSTLTIQRTQQEDSAVYLCASSPSTGYMETQYFGPGTRLLVL.

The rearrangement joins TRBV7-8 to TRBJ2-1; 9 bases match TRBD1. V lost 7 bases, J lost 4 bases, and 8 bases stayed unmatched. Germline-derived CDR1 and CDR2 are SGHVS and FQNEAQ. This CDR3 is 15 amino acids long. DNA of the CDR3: TGTGCCAGCACCCCGCCGGGGACAGGGTACAATGAGCAGTTCTTC. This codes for CASTPPGTGYNEQFF.

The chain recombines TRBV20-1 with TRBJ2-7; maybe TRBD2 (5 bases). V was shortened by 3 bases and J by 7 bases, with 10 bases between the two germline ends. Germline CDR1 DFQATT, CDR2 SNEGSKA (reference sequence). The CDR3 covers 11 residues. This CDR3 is CSARTTGEQYF. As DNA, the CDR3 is TGCAGTGCTAGGACTACGGGTGAGCAGTACTTC.

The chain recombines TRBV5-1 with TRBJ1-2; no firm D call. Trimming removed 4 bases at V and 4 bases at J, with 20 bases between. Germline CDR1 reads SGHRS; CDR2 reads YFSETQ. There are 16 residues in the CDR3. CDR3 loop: CASSPTRGIEPYGYTF. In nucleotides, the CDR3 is TGCGCCAGCAGCCCAACCCGGGGTATAGAACCCTATGGCTACACCTTC.